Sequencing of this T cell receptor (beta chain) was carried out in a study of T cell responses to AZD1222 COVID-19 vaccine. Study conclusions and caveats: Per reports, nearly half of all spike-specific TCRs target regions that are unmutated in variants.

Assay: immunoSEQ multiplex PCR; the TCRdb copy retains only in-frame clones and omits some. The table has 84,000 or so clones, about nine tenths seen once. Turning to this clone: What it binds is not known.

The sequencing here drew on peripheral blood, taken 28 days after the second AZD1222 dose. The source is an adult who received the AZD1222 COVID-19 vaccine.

For the CDR3, the DNA is TGTGCCAGCAGTGAAGGGCTCCTCTACGAGCAGTACTTC. It specifies CASSEGLLYEQYF. This chain joins TRBV2 and TRBJ2-7; no firm D call. The CDR3 spans 13 residues. V lost 1 base, J lost 3 bases, and 7 bases lay in between. Germline CDR1 and CDR2: SNHLY and FYNNEI.